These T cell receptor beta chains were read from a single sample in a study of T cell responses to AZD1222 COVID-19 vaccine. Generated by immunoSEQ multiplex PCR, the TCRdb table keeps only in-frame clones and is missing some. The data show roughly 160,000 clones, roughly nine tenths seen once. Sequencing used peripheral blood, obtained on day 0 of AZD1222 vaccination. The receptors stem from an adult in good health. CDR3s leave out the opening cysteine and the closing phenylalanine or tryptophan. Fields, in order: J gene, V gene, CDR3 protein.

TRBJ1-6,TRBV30,AWSLQGGSPLH
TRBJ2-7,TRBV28,ASSYGGSSYEQY
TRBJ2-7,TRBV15,ATRPSGTLYEQY
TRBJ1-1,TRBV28,ASNLQGVLAEAF
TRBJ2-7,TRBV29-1,STQTGTGGHYEQY
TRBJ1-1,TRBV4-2,ASSQGVRGRVGNTEAF
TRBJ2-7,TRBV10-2,ASRGGQSYEQY
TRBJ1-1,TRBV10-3,AISELGQGTHTEAF
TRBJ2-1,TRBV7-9,ASSLEDGKQF
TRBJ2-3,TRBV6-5,ASSSGRTHTDTQY
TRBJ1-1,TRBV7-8,ASSLPKLNTEAF
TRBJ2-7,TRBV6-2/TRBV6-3,ASSNDRQVSSYEQY
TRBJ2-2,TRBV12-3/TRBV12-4,ASSLSGAGELF
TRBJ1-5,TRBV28,ASRTTGLWEPQH
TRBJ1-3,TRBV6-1,ASSEYGVSGNTIY
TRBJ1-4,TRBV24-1,ATSPAGSNEKLF
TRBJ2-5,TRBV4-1,ASSQEGRPVETQY
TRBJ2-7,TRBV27,ATRGTATYEQY